These T cell receptor beta chains were read from a single sample in a study of T cell responses to AZD1222 COVID-19 vaccine. TCRdb's table, derived via immunoSEQ multiplex PCR, lists solely in-frame clones and lacks some. The sample shows around 140,000 clones, more than 85% of them seen only once. Sample: peripheral blood, taken after recovery from COVID-19. All receptors derive from an adult who had recovered from COVID-19. The conserved cysteine and the conserved F or W are not part of the CDR3 here. Size is omitted from some rows. Given values are once, few, many or a class for expanded clones.

abundance,v_gene,CDR3aa
NA,TRBV5-1,ASSTGQGQETQY
NA,TRBV3-1/TRBV3-2,ASSPSGSGTDTQY
NA,TRBV28,ASTIAAGSYEQY
NA,TRBV2,ASRSRGGLTQSGNTIY
once,TRBV6-5,ASSLQAGGRTEAF
NA,TRBV30,ALGWIDTQY
NA,TRBV7-9,ASTQGKGPYNEQF
NA,TRBV7-3,ASSYRTDEQF
once,TRBV27,ASIGTGYGSEAF
NA,TRBV5-1,ASSLVQDTEAF
NA,TRBV28,ASRGGGGPEAF
NA,TRBV3-1/TRBV3-2,ASSQVLGSYNEQF
NA,TRBV3-1/TRBV3-2,ASSQEIPLGSYEQY
NA,TRBV19,ASSPLAGMTDTQY
NA,TRBV5-1,ASRRQDAYEQY
NA,TRBV29-1,SVEEGMNTEAF
NA,TRBV7-9,ASSLHQGIDTEAF
few,TRBV6-5,ASMSDTEAF
NA,TRBV21-1,ASSKLRHTKRETQY
NA,TRBV24-1,ATSDPREHEQY
NA,TRBV19,ASSIGNRRDSPLH
NA,TRBV4-1,ASSLRPPGLAEETQY